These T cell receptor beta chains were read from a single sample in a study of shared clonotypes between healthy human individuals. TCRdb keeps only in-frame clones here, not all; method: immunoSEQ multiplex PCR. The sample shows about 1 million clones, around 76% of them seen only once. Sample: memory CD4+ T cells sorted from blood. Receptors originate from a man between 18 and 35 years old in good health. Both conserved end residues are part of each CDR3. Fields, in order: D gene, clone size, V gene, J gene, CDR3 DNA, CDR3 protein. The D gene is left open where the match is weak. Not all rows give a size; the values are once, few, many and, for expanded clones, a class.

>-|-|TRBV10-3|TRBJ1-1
TGTGCCATCAGTGAGTCAGGCTTGATTGAAGCTTTCTTT
CAISESGLIEAFF
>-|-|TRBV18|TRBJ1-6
TGTGCCAGCTCACCACGCCAGGGCTCACCCCTCCACTTT
CASSPRQGSPLHF
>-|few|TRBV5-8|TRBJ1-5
TGTGCCAGCACGACATTGGGAGCGCCCCAGCATTTT
CASTTLGAPQHF
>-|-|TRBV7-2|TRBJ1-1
TGTGCCAGCAGTTCCCGACCTGACGCTGAAGCTTTCTTT
CASSSRPDAEAFF
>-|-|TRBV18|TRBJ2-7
TGTGCCAGCTCACCCGGACTCCCTAAAAACAATTACGAGCAGTACTTC
CASSPGLPKNNYEQYF
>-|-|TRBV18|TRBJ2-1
TGTGCCAGCTCACCATGGCAGGGGTTAGGTGAGCAGTTCTTC
CASSPWQGLGEQFF
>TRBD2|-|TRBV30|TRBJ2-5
TGTGCCTGGAGTGACGGGAGGACTAGCGGGTTGTTTGACCAGTACTTC
CAWSDGRTSGLFDQYF
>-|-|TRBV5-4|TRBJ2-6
TGTGCCACCCGGTTCTCTGGGGCCAACGTCCTGACTTTC
CATRFSGANVLTF
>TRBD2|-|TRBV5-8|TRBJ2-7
TGTGCCAGCAGCTTGGCCGGGGCTAGCGGGACCACTTGGCAGTACTTC
CASSLAGASGTTWQYF
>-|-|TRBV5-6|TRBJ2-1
TGTGCCAGCAGCTTACGGAGTTGGGTGGGCAATGAGCAGTTCTTC
CASSLRSWVGNEQFF
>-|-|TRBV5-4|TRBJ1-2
TGTGCCAGCAGCTTGGGTCAGGACTATGGCTACACCTTC
CASSLGQDYGYTF
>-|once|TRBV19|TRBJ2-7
TGTGCCAGTAGTATAGATGGCGAAGGACCGCAGTACTTC
CASSIDGEGPQYF
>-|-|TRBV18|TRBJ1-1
TGTGCCAGCTCAAGCAGTGACAGCCCGAACACTGAAGCTTTCTTT
CASSSSDSPNTEAFF
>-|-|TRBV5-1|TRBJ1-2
TGCGCCAGCAGCCCGGTGGCAGGATTTGGCTACACCTTC
CASSPVAGFGYTF
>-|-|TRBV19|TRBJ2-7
TGTGCCAGTAGTACAGGGGCGACCTACGAGCAGTACTTC
CASSTGATYEQYF
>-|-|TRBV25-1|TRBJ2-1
TGTGCCAGCGGTAGGGCAGGGTTCTCCAATGAGCAGTTCTTC
CASGRAGFSNEQFF
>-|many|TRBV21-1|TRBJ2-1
TGTGCCAGCAGCAAATCTAGCGGGAGGAATAATGAGCAGTTCTTC
CASSKSSGRNNEQFF
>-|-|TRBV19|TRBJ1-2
TGTGCCAGTAGCGGACAGATCAACTATGGCTACACCTTC
CASSGQINYGYTF
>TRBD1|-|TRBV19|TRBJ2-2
TGTGCCAGTAGGACGACAGGGGACACCGGGGAGCTGTTTTTT
CASRTTGDTGELFF
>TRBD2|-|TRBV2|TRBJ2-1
TGTGCCAGCACGCGGACTAGTTTCGATGAGCAGTTCTTC
CASTRTSFDEQFF
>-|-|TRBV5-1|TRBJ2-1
TGCGCCAGCAGCTCCCGGACAGGGACTAGCAACAATGAGCAGTTCTTC
CASSSRTGTSNNEQFF
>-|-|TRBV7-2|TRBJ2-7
TGTGCCAGCAGAAGGGGGATCCACGAGCAGTACTTC
CASRRGIHEQYF
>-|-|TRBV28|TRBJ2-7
TGTGCCAGCTCGGGTTACGAGCAGTACTTC
CASSGYEQYF
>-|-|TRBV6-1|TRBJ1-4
TGTGCCAGCGGGCAGGGGCGCAGGGATGAAAAACTGTTTTTT
CASGQGRRDEKLFF
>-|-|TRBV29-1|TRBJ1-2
TGCAGCGTTGAAGATCTTCAGGGACGGGGCTACACCTTC
CSVEDLQGRGYTF
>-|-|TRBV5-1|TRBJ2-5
TGCGCCAGCAGACCCTCTCAAGAGACCCAGTACTTC
CASRPSQETQYF
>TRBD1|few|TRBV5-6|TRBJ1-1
TGTGCCAGCAGCTTGCGGGGCGGGACAGGGTCTGAAGCTTTCTTT
CASSLRGGTGSEAFF